This T cell receptor (beta chain) was profiled in a study of blood T cell repertoires in COVID-19. Study background: Italy, Spain and the United States were the sources of the convalescent and acute COVID-19 samples.

The method was immunoSEQ multiplex PCR; TCRdb's version includes in-frame clones alone and lacks a portion of them. The table has about 98,000 clones, about nine tenths seen once. The CDR3 covers 15 residues. CDR1 SGHRS and CDR2 YFSETQ come from the germline V gene. Losses at the gene ends were 4 bases for V and 0 bases for J; bases not matched to a gene: 7. Sequencing was performed on peripheral blood. The chain carries TRBV5-1 and TRBJ2-7, with 7 bases fitting TRBD1. The sequence was obtained from a woman aged 45-60 years with COVID-19, enrolled during active disease. CDR3 loop: CASSKGQDLSYEQYF. The CDR3 DNA reads as TGCGCCAGCAGCAAAGGACAGGACCTCTCCTACGAGCAGTACTTC. Full variable domain (outside the CDR3, taken from reference TRBV5-1 and TRBJ2-7): KAGVTQTPRYLIKTRGQQVTLSCSPISGHRSVSWYQQTPGQGLQFLFEYFSETQRNKGNFPGRFSGRQFSNSRSEMNVSTLELGDSALYLCASSKGQDLSYEQYFGPGTRLTVT.